The 18 T cell receptor beta chains given below trace back to one sample, sequenced in a study of identifying expanded T cells in peripheral blood. Clones were sequenced by immunoSEQ multiplex PCR, and TCRdb holds only the in-frame ones, with some missing. The sample lists tens of thousands of clones, about 88% occurring once. Input material: blood. Receptors originate from a person between 18 and 70 years old in good health.

V gene TRBV10-2 combines with J gene TRBJ1-5, with 11 positions matching TRBD1. Per germline, CDR1 WSHSY and CDR2 SAAADI. The CDR3 is 13 residues long. V lost 7 bases, J lost 10 bases, and 6 bases stayed unmatched. The DNA of the CDR3 is TGCGCCAGCACCCGGACAGGGGGCGGTCCCCAGCATTTT. Protein product: CASTRTGGGPQHF.

This chain joins TRBV2 and TRBJ2-1, with a weak D call TRBD2 (5 bases). CDR1 is SNHLY, CDR2 FYNNEI, per germline. The V end was cut by 3 bases, the J end by 6 bases, with 9 bases between. CDR3 length equals 13 residues. CDR3 nucleotides: TGTGCCAGCAGTGACCGTGAGGGCAATGAGCAGTTCTTC. Residues: CASSDREGNEQFF.

The chain recombines TRBV5-1 with TRBJ1-2; tentative D call: TRBD1 (5 bases). Germline V gene data show CDR1 as SGHRS and CDR2 as YFSETQ. V was clipped by 0 bases and J by 2 bases, with 11 bases between them. The CDR3 totals 15 residues. DNA of the CDR3: TGCGCCAGCAGCTTGGGATCGGGGCCCAACTATGGCTACACCTTC. It is translated as CASSLGSGPNYGYTF.

V and J are TRBV2 and TRBJ2-7; no clear D gene. This CDR3 comprises 13 residues. Trimming removed 4 bases from V and 3 bases from J, with 10 bases in between. Germline V gene lookup returns CDR1 SNHLY and CDR2 FYNNEI. CDR3 sequence: CASSVLMIYEQYF. The CDR3 DNA reads TGTGCCAGCAGTGTTTTGATGATCTACGAGCAGTACTTC.

This chain connects TRBV7-2 to TRBJ1-6; 7 positions match TRBD1. The germline CDR1 and CDR2 sequences are SGHTA and FQGNSA. The CDR3 has 13 residues. The junction had 11 bases not matched to a gene; V was cut back by 8 bases and J by 13 bases. CDR3 in amino acids: CASGRQGPRPLHF. DNA for the CDR3: TGTGCCAGCGGACGACAGGGTCCACGTCCCCTCCACTTT.

The V and J genes are TRBV10-2 and TRBJ2-5; D is perhaps TRBD1 or TRBD2 (5 bases each). V was cut by 2 bases and J by 7 bases, with 17 bases left in between. The CDR3 extends over 15 amino acids. CDR1 is WSHSY and CDR2 is SAAADI in the germline V gene. Here the CDR3 reads CASSESSEGPGTQYF. The CDR3 region has the DNA TGCGCCAGCAGTGAGAGTTCTGAGGGGCCTGGGACCCAGTACTTC.

CDR3 amino acids: CSVGDRAVTYNEQFF. CDR3 DNA: TGCAGCGTAGGGGACAGGGCGGTTACCTACAATGAGCAGTTCTTC. This sequence joins TRBV29-1 and TRBJ2-1; 9 nucleotides line up with TRBD1. CDR3 length: 15 residues. V was pared by 6 bases and J by 2 bases, with 8 bases of the junction left unmatched. From germline, CDR1 is SQVTM and CDR2 ANQGSEA.

The gene calls are TRBV6-6 and TRBJ1-5, with TRBD1 as a possible D gene (5 bases). The germline CDR1 and CDR2 sequences are MNHNY and SVGAGI (reference sequence). V was pared by 7 bases and J by 4 bases, with 14 bases between. The CDR3 covers 14 residues. This chain's CDR3 is CASMGTAPNQPQHF. The CDR3 DNA reads as TGTGCCAGCATGGGGACCGCGCCAAATCAGCCCCAGCATTTT.

On this clone itself: This sample also contains other DNA sequences that code for the same CDR3. The V call is TRBV7-9, the J call TRBJ2-1; 7 nucleotides line up with TRBD2. Germline-derived CDR1 and CDR2 are SEHNR and FQNEAQ (reference sequence). V gave up 2 bases and J gave up 3 bases; unmatched junction bases: 4. The CDR3 is made up of 15 amino acids. CDR3 loop: CASSLQASGYNEQFF. CDR3 nucleotide sequence: TGTGCCAGCAGCTTACAGGCTAGCGGCTACAATGAGCAGTTCTTC.

The chain couples TRBV10-3 to TRBJ1-1; D is undetermined. V lost 4 bases to trimming and J lost 0 bases, with 6 bases between them. CDR1 and CDR2 (germline): ENHRY, SYGVKD. The CDR3 is 13 residues long. CDR3 loop: CAISVNLNTEAFF. Written as DNA, the CDR3 is TGTGCCATCAGTGTTAATTTGAACACTGAAGCTTTCTTT.

V is TRBV5-3 and J is TRBJ1-6; D uncertain. TRBV5-3 has ORF status, its function being uncertain. The CDR3 has 11 residues. V shed 5 bases and J shed 7 bases, with 4 bases lying between them. This CDR3 reads CARRWNSPLHF. In nucleotides, the CDR3 is TGTGCCAGAAGGTGGAATTCACCCCTCCACTTT.

V usage is TRBV18 and J usage is TRBJ2-5, with a tentative D call TRBD1 (5 bases). Germline CDR1 KGHSH, CDR2 LQKENI. CDR3 size: 14 residues. V was cut by 3 bases and J by 2 bases, with 10 bases left in between. Written as DNA, the CDR3 is TGTGCCAGCTCACCTTCGACAGAGCAAGAGACCCAGTACTTC. This codes for CASSPSTEQETQYF. The variable domain in full, completed from reference TRBV18 and TRBJ2-5, reads NAGVMQNPRHLVRRRGQEARLRCSPMKGHSHVYWYRQLPEEGLKFMVYLQKENIIDESGMPKERFSAEFPKEGPSILRIQQVVRGDSAAYFCASSPSTEQETQYFGPGTRLLVL.

As DNA, the CDR3 is TGTGCCAGCGCAAGGACTGAGGGGAACACTGAAGCTTTCTTT. This sequence encodes CASARTEGNTEAFF. The chain employs TRBV5-6 and TRBJ1-1; D remains ambiguous. The CDR3 loop spans 14 amino acids. Trimming removed 7 bases from V and 1 base from J, with 14 bases in between. CDR1 is SGHDT, CDR2 YYEEEE, per germline.

The CDR3, as DNA: TGTGCCAGCAGTGAGGGGGCAAGGGGCAATCAGCCCCAGCATTTT. Its protein is CASSEGARGNQPQHF. This chain connects TRBV6-1 to TRBJ1-5; D is perhaps TRBD1 (6 bases). CDR1 is MNHNS and CDR2 is SASEGT in the germline V gene. CDR3 length: 15 residues. The V gene lost 3 bases and the J gene lost 2 bases, with 11 bases spanning the gap.

The chain recombines TRBV5-1 with TRBJ2-3, with 7 bases that match TRBD1. This CDR3 comprises 15 residues. Losses at the gene ends were 0 bases for V and 4 bases for J; bases not matched to a gene: 5. Per germline, CDR1 SGHRS and CDR2 YFSETQ. The CDR3, as DNA: TGCGCCAGCAGCTTGGAGGGCCAGGGGGCAGATACGCAGTATTTT. Residues: CASSLEGQGADTQYF.

The chain joins TRBV7-9 to TRBJ1-1; 7 positions match TRBD1. V lost 4 bases to trimming and J lost 3 bases; unmatched junction nucleotides: 5. Germline V gene sequence: CDR1 SEHNR, CDR2 FQNEAQ (reference sequence). The length of the CDR3 is 14 residues. The CDR3 nucleotides read TGTGCCAGCAGCTCCCAGGGGGAGTACACTGAAGCTTTCTTT. Protein: CASSSQGEYTEAFF.

This chain connects TRBV2 to TRBJ2-7, with 7 bases matching TRBD1. This CDR3 has 18 amino acids. The germline CDR1 and CDR2 sequences are SNHLY and FYNNEI. Trimming cost V 3 bases and J 9 bases; bases outside gene matches: 23. The CDR3 sequence: CASSDPSTKGDRIGGQYF. The CDR3 DNA reads as TGTGCCAGCAGTGACCCCTCAACCAAAGGGGACAGAATAGGAGGGCAGTACTTC.

The V call is TRBV18, the J call TRBJ2-3; TRBD2 matches 10 bases. Germline V gene lookup returns CDR1 KGHSH and CDR2 LQKENI. This CDR3 is built from 14 residues. V trimming: 8 bases; J trimming: 1 base; junction bases outside the gene matches: 3. The DNA for the CDR3 is TGTGCCAGCGGTAGCGGGGGGCGCACAGATACGCAGTATTTT. Translating it yields CASGSGGRTDTQYF.